This T cell receptor (beta chain) was sequenced for a study of T cell repertoires in aging, cancer and after chemotherapy. Study-wide context: Donor ages fell into six groups from 30 or younger up to 70 or older.

Study-level points and caveats: Age-matched healthy donors had significantly more diverse, less clonal blood TCR repertoires than untreated cancer patients. In healthy donors, age-related TCR diversity loss mainly reflected lost richness.

This clonotype was picked up a small number of times. The antigen remains undetermined. Multiplex touch-down PCR with TRB-A/B primers amplified rearranged V-D-J TRB sequences. Each CDR3 protein is one row after TCRdb ran MiXCR on the multiplex PCR reads. The table shows approximately 5,600 distinct CDR3 sequences, with approximately 24% occurring only once. Amplification of TCR beta used genomic DNA extracted from peripheral blood. Trimming removed 0 bases at V and 4 bases at J, with 15 bases between. Germline V gene lookup returns CDR1 LGHNA and CDR2 YSLEER. The CDR3 runs 17 residues. Input material: blood. The gene calls are TRBV4-3 and TRBJ1-4; D may be TRBD1 (5 bases). The sequence derives from a human donor in good health. Here the CDR3 reads CASSQDRPGTLNEKLFF. The DNA for the CDR3 is TGCGCCAGCAGCCAAGATCGTCCAGGGACCCTTAATGAAAAACTGTTTTTT.